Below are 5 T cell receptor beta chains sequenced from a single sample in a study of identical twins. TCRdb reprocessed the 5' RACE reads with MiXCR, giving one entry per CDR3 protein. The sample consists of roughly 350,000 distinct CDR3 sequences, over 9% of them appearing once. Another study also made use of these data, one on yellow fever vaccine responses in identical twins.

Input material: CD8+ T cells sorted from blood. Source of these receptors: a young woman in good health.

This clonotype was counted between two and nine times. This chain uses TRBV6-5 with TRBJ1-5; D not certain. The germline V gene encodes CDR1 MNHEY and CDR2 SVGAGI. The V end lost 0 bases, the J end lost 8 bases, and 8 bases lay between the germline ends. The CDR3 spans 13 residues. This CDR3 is CASSYSSGEPQHF. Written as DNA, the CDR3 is TGTGCCAGCAGTTACTCGTCTGGAGAGCCCCAGCATTTT.

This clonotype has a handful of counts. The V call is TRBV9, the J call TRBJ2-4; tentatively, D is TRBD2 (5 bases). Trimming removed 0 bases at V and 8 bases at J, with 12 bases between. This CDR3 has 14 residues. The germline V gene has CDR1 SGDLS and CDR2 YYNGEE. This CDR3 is CASSVGTAKDIQYF. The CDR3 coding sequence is TGTGCCAGCAGCGTAGGGACTGCAAAGGACATTCAGTACTTC.

CDR3 residues: CASSLPAGEIQETQYF. The CDR3 DNA follows: TGTGCCAGCAGCTTACCGGCGGGGGAAATCCAAGAGACCCAGTACTTC. The J gene is TRBJ2-5, the V gene TRBV7-9; 7 bases agree with TRBD2. Per germline, CDR1 SEHNR and CDR2 FQNEAQ (reference sequence). V gave up 2 bases and J gave up 1 base; unmatched junction bases: 7. The CDR3 totals 16 residues. Full variable domain (missing parts from reference TRBV7-9 and TRBJ2-5): DTGVSQNPRHKITKRGQNVTFRCDPISEHNRLYWYRQTLGQGPEFLTYFQNEAQLEKSRLLSDRFSAERPKGSFSTLEIQRTEQGDSAMYLCASSLPAGEIQETQYFGPGTRLLVL.

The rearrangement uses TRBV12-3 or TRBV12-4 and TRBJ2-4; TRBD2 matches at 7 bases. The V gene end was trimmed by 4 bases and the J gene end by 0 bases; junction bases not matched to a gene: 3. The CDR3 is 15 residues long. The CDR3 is CASSYGGGAKNIQYF. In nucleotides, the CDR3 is TGTGCCAGCAGTTATGGGGGGGGAGCCAAAAACATTCAGTACTTC.

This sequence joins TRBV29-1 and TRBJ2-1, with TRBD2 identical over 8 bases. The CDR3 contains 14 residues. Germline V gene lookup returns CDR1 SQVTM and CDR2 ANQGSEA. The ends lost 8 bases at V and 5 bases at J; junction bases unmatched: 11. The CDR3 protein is CSPGGAGENNEQFF. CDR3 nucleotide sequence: TGCAGCCCCGGCGGAGCGGGAGAGAACAATGAGCAGTTCTTC.